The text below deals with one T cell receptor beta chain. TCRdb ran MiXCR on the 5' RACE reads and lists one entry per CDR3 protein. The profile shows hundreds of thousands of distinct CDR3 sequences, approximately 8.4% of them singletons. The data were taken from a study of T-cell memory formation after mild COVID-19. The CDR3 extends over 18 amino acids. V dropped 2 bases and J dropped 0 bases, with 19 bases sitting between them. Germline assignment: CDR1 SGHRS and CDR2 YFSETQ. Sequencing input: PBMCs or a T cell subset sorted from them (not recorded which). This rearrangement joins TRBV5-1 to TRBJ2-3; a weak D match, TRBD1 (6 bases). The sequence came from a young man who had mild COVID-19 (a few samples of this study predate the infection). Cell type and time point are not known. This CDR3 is CASSLGFPGHLSTDTQYF. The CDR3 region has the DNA TGCGCCAGCAGCTTAGGGTTTCCGGGACATTTAAGCACAGATACGCAGTATTTT.